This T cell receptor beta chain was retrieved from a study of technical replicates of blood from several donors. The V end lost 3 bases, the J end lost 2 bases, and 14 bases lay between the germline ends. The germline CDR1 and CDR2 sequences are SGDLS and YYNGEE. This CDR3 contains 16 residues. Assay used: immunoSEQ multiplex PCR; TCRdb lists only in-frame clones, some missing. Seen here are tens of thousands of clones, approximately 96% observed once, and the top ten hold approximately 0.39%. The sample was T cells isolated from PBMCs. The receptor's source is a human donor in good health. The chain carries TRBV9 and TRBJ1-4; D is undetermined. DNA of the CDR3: TGTGCCAGCAGCGGATCCCCTAGGCATACTAATGAAAAACTGTTTTTT. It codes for CASSGSPRHTNEKLFF.